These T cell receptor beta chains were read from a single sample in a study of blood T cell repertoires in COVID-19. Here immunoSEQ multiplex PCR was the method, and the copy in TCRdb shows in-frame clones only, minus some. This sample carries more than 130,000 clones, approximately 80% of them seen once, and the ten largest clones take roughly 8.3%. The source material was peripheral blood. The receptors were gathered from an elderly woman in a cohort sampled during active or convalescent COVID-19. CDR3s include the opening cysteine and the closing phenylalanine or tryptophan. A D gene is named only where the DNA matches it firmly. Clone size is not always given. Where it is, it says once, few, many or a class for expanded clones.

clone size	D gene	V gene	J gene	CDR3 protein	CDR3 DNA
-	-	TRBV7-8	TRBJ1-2	CASSLVDRSNYGYTF	TGTGCCAGCAGCTTAGTTGACAGATCTAACTATGGCTACACCTTC
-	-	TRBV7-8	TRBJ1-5	CASSYDPRRGNQPQHF	TGTGCCAGCAGCTACGACCCCCGCCGGGGCAATCAGCCCCAGCATTTT
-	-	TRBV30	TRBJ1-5	CAWSVQGGNQPQHF	TGTGCCTGGAGTGTGCAGGGTGGCAATCAGCCCCAGCATTTT
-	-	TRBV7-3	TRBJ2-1	CASSLTSHNEQFF	TGTGCCAGCAGCTTAACTAGCCACAATGAGCAGTTCTTC
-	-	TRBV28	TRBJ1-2	CASSSLRGNYGYTF	TGTGCCAGCAGTTCCTTAAGGGGGAACTATGGCTACACCTTC
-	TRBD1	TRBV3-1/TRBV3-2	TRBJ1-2	CASSTGVYYGYTF	TGTGCCAGCAGCACAGGGGTTTACTATGGCTACACCTTC
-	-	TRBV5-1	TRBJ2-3	CASGRWGGPDTQYF	TGCGCCAGCGGAAGGTGGGGGGGCCCAGATACGCAGTATTTT
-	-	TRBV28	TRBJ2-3	CASSYLDRRDTQYF	TGTGCCAGCAGTTACTTGGACAGAAGAGATACGCAGTATTTT
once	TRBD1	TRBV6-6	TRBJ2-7	CASSYGQGRTYEQYF	TGTGCCAGCAGTTACGGACAGGGGCGAACCTACGAGCAGTACTTC
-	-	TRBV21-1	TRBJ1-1	CASSKERDSNGSRRWTEAFF	TGTGCCAGCAGCAAAGAAAGAGACAGCAACGGAAGTAGAAGGTGGACTGAAGCTTTCTTT
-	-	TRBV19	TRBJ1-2	CASSMAPRGTGYGYTF	TGTGCCAGTAGTATGGCCCCCAGGGGTACTGGGTATGGCTACACCTTC
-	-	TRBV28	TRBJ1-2	CASSSTRGGGYTF	TGTGCCAGCAGTTCGACCCGAGGGGGTGGCTACACCTTC
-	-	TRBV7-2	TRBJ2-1	CASSSHRGLYNEQFF	TGTGCCAGCAGCTCCCACCGGGGACTCTACAATGAGCAGTTCTTC
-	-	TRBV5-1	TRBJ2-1	CASSAQDYSYNEQFF	TGCGCCAGCAGCGCCCAGGATTATAGTTACAATGAGCAGTTCTTC
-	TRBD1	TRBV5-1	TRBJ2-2	CASRTGGIGTGELFF	TGCGCCAGCAGAACAGGGGGAATCGGCACCGGGGAGCTGTTTTTT
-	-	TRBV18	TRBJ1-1	CASSPRVPPGEAFF	TGTGCCAGCTCACCCCGGGTACCCCCTGGTGAAGCTTTCTTT
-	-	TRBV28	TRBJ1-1	CASRNTSWGGLYTEAFF	TGTGCCAGCAGAAATACGTCCTGGGGGGGGCTCTACACTGAAGCTTTCTTT
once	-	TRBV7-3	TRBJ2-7	CASSRYADFTYEQYF	TGTGCCAGCAGCCGATACGCGGACTTCACCTACGAGCAGTACTTC
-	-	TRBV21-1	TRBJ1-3	CASSNWLTGNTIYF	TGTGCCAGCAGCAACTGGCTTACTGGAAACACCATATATTTT
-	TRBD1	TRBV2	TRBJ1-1	CATKQTGGRTEAFF	TGTGCCACGAAACAGACAGGGGGTAGAACTGAAGCTTTCTTT
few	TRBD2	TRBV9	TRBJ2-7	CASSIKTSGGEPIVSSYEQYF	TGTGCCAGCAGCATAAAGACTAGCGGGGGGGAACCCATAGTATCTTCCTACGAGCAGTACTTC
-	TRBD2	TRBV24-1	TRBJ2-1	CATSDFTSGWNEQFF	TGTGCCACCAGCGACTTCACTAGCGGCTGGAATGAGCAGTTCTTC
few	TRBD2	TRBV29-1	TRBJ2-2	CSATTSGGDNTGELFF	TGCAGCGCTACGACTAGCGGGGGGGATAACACCGGGGAGCTGTTTTTT
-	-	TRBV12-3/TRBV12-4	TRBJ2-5	CASRPFRGATQYF	TGTGCCAGCAGGCCATTCCGGGGGGCGACCCAGTACTTC
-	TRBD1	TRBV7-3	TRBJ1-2	CASSVGQNYGYTF	TGTGCCAGCAGCGTGGGACAGAACTATGGCTACACCTTC
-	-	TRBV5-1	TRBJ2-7	CASSSSGRAYEQYF	TGCGCCAGCAGTAGTAGTGGCAGGGCCTACGAGCAGTACTTC
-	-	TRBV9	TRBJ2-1	CASSEDSSSYNEQFF	TGTGCCAGCAGTGAGGACAGCAGCTCCTACAATGAGCAGTTCTTC
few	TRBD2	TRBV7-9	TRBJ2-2	CASSSANLAGGTGELFF	TGTGCCAGCAGCTCCGCAAATCTAGCGGGGGGCACCGGGGAGCTGTTTTTT
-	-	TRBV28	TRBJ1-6	CASSLRSFGIPGASPASPLHF	TGTGCCAGCAGTTTAAGGTCTTTCGGGATTCCAGGGGCCTCACCCGCCTCACCCCTCCACTTT
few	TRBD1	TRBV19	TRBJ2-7	CASSSRDSSYEQYF	TGTGCCAGTAGTTCCCGGGACAGCAGTTACGAGCAGTACTTC
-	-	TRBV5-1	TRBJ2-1	CASSPSLSNGGINNEQFF	TGCGCCAGCAGCCCCTCCTTGTCAAACGGGGGAATCAACAATGAGCAGTTCTTC
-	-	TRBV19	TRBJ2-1	CASSIASGSYNEQFF	TGTGCCAGTAGTATAGCGAGCGGGTCCTACAATGAGCAGTTCTTC
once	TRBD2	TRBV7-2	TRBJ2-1	CASSLLAGGGTEQFF	TGTGCCAGCAGCTTATTGGCGGGGGGCGGAACTGAGCAGTTCTTC
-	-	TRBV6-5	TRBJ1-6	CASQQLNSPLHF	TGTGCCAGCCAACAGCTTAATTCACCCCTCCACTTT
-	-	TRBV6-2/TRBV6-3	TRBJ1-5	CASSYRWRGGNQPQHF	TGTGCCAGCAGTTACCGTTGGAGGGGTGGCAATCAGCCCCAGCATTTT
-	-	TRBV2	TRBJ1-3	CASHLVEGNTIYF	TGTGCCAGCCATCTGGTGGAGGGAAACACCATATATTTT
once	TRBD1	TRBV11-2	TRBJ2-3	CASSFGTVPDTQYF	TGTGCCAGCAGCTTTGGGACAGTTCCAGATACGCAGTATTTT
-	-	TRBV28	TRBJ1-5	CASSLAREQPQHF	TGTGCCAGCAGTTTAGCCCGGGAACAGCCCCAGCATTTT
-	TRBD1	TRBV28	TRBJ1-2	CASTDRGPSGYTF	TGTGCCAGCACTGACAGGGGGCCGAGTGGCTACACCTTC
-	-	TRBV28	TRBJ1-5	CASSLYSNNQPQHF	TGTGCCAGCAGTCTATACAGTAACAATCAGCCCCAGCATTTT
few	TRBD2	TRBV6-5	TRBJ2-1	CASSYSAGGGNEQFF	TGTGCCAGCAGTTACTCAGCGGGGGGGGGAAATGAGCAGTTCTTC
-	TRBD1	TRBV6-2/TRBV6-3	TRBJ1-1	CASSYRDRGVMNTEAFF	TGTGCCAGCAGTTACCGGGACAGGGGTGTGATGAACACTGAAGCTTTCTTT
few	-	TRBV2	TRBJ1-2	CASSEGINYGYTF	TGTGCCAGCAGTGAAGGTATCAACTATGGCTACACCTTC
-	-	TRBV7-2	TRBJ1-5	CASSLDYLPGNQPQHF	TGTGCCAGCAGCTTAGACTACTTGCCGGGCAATCAGCCCCAGCATTTT
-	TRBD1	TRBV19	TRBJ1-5	CASRTGGRQPQHF	TGTGCCAGTAGGACAGGGGGCCGACAGCCCCAGCATTTT
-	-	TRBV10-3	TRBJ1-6	CAISDSSNNSPLHF	TGTGCCATCAGTGACTCCAGTAATAATTCACCCCTCCACTTT
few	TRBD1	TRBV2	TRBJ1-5	CASSGTELGPQHF	TGTGCCAGCAGCGGGACAGAGCTAGGGCCCCAGCATTTT
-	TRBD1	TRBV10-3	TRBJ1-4	CAISESDRSPKLFF	TGTGCCATCAGTGAGTCGGACAGGTCTCCAAAACTGTTTTTT